This T cell receptor beta chain derives from a study of T cells expressing NK-cell markers. About the study: Repertoires of TCR beta were obtained from T cells sorted as CD3+CD56+NKG2C+, CD3+CD56+NKG2C- and CD3+CD56-NKG2C+. Study-wide results and limits: The same clonotypes also predominated in the CD3+CD56-NKG2C+ fraction of a handful of donors.

TCRdb reprocessed the 5' RACE reads and reports one entry per CDR3 protein, with no DNA. In total, the table holds about 370,000 distinct CDR3 sequences. The CDR3 totals 14 residues. Germline V gene lookup returns CDR1 SQVTM and CDR2 ANQGSEA. Remarks on this clonotype: The antigen remains unidentified.

The sequencing sample was made of blood T cells: a sorted CD56 or NKG2C T cell subset, CD4+ or CD8+ T cells, or bulk PBMC T cells (not recorded which). The TCR was taken from a woman aged 50 to 60 in good health. This chain joins TRBV29-1 and TRBJ2-3; as DNA is missing, the TRBD1 call by TCRdb cannot be tested. The CDR3 sequence is CSVTGGVTTDTQYF.